These 17 T cell receptor beta chains originate from one sample sequenced in a study of shared clonotypes between healthy human individuals. Generated by immunoSEQ multiplex PCR, the TCRdb table keeps only in-frame clones and is missing some. The sample includes over a million clones, about 75% of them seen just once. The specimen was memory CD4+ T cells sorted from blood. Subset given: CD45RA-negative fraction. Receptor source: a young man in good health.

The chain carries TRBV28 and TRBJ1-2; 8 nucleotides match TRBD1. The V segment lost 3 bases and the J segment 5 bases; nucleotides outside the gene matches: 8. This CDR3 has 15 residues. CDR1 and CDR2 from the germline V gene are MDHEN and SYDVKM. CDR3 in amino acids: CASSLRIQGGYGYTF. In DNA form, the CDR3 reads TGTGCCAGCAGTTTGCGTATACAGGGGGGTTATGGCTACACCTTC.

The rearrangement joins TRBV6-6 to TRBJ2-3, with D hard to call. Trimming pared 10 bases from V and 0 bases from J, leaving 17 bases between. The germline gives CDR1 MNHNY, CDR2 SVGAGI (reference sequence). The CDR3 has 15 residues. The CDR3 bases are TGTGCCACCTCAGAAAGTCCGGCTAGCACAGATACGCAGTATTTT. Protein: CATSESPASTDTQYF.

Written as DNA, the CDR3 is TGTGCCAGTAGTATAGCTCGACTAGGCGAACGTGGCTACACCTTC. It yields the protein CASSIARLGERGYTF. The rearrangement uses TRBV19 and TRBJ1-2; D uncertain. The V gene's germline CDR1 is LNHDA and CDR2 SQIVND (reference sequence). V gave up 1 base and J gave up 7 bases, with 16 bases separating them. This CDR3 contains 15 residues.

The CDR3 region has the DNA TGTGCCAGCAGCCAAGGGCCTCTCTTCAATTCACCCCTCCACTTT. Residues: CASSQGPLFNSPLHF. The chain links TRBV4-2 to TRBJ1-6; unclear D gene. Germline CDR1 LGHNA, CDR2 YNFKEQ. CDR3 size: 15 residues. Trimming shortened V by 1 base and J by 7 bases, and 11 bases separated the two germline ends.

This chain links TRBV6-1 with TRBJ2-1; no definite D call. This CDR3 region has 13 residues. Per germline, CDR1 MNHNS and CDR2 SASEGT. The ends were cut back, 2 bases at V and 15 bases at J, with 17 bases in the middle. The CDR3 nucleotides read TGTGCCAGCAGTGAAACTGTGCGCCAAGGTCCGTTCTTC. Amino acid sequence: CASSETVRQGPFF.

Turning to this clone: This may be a read error: a much more frequent sequence differs by one nucleotide. The chain joins TRBV7-2 to TRBJ2-1; 10 positions agree with TRBD2. Germline CDR1 is SGHTA and CDR2 is FQGNSA. V gave up 5 bases and J gave up 4 bases; unmatched junction bases: 2. This CDR3 spans 14 amino acids. The CDR3 DNA reads TGTGCCAGCAGCGTGGGACTAGCGTACAATGAGCAGTTCTTC. Translating it yields CASSVGLAYNEQFF.

This chain joins TRBV13 and TRBJ2-3; maybe TRBD1 (6 bases). The V and J ends lost 5 bases and 0 bases respectively, with 15 bases between them. The CDR3 spans 16 residues. Looked up from germline, CDR1 is PRHDT and CDR2 is FYEKMQ (reference sequence). CDR3 coding DNA: TGTGCCAGCAGCCCCGGACAGAAGCCTAGCACAGATACGCAGTATTTT. Its translation is CASSPGQKPSTDTQYF.

The J gene is TRBJ2-3, the V gene TRBV25-1; D may be TRBD1 or TRBD2 (5 bases each). CDR1 and CDR2 (germline): MGHDK, SYGVNS. Trimming shortened V by 6 bases and J by 1 base, and 14 bases separated the two germline ends. The CDR3 is 15 amino acids. The CDR3 loop reads CASRIGTERTDTQYF. As DNA, the CDR3 is TGTGCCAGCAGAATTGGGACGGAGCGCACAGATACGCAGTATTTT.

The chain has TRBV30 and TRBJ2-1; possible D gene TRBD2, 5 bases. Trimming shortened V by 5 bases and J by 3 bases, and 17 bases separated the two germline ends. The CDR3 is 15 residues long. CDR1 GTSNPN and CDR2 SVGIG come from the germline V gene (reference sequence). The CDR3 sequence: CAWDPGLTLYNEQFF. The CDR3 nucleotides read TGTGCCTGGGATCCAGGACTTACCCTCTACAATGAGCAGTTCTTC.

The CDR3 nucleotides are TGTGCCAGCAGCGTAGATTGGACATTCGGAAACACCATATATTTT. Residues: CASSVDWTFGNTIYF. V gene TRBV9 combines with J gene TRBJ1-3; a possible D gene is TRBD1 (5 bases). This CDR3 has 15 residues. V gave up 0 bases and J gave up 4 bases, with 11 bases separating them. Germline-derived CDR1 and CDR2 are SGDLS and YYNGEE.

This clone was counted between two and nine times. This chain connects TRBV5-4 to TRBJ1-2, with D perhaps matching TRBD1 (5 bases). The germline V gene has CDR1 SGHNT and CDR2 YYREEE (reference sequence). The CDR3 spans 13 residues. V shed 4 bases and J shed 3 bases, with 10 bases lying between them. The CDR3 is CASSGTSYYGYTF. The CDR3 DNA is TGTGCCAGCAGCGGGACTTCGTACTATGGCTACACCTTC. The complete variable domain, with remaining parts taken from reference TRBV5-4 and TRBJ1-2, reads ETGVTQSPTHLIKTRGQQVTLRCSSQSGHNTVSWYQQALGQGPQFIFQYYREEENGRGNFPPRFSGLQFPNYSSELNVNALELDDSALYLCASSGTSYYGYTFGSGTRLTVV.

The rearrangement links TRBV10-1 to TRBJ2-7; D may match TRBD1 or TRBD2 (7 bases each). The CDR3 loop spans 17 amino acids. V shed 3 bases and J shed 1 base, with 19 bases lying between them. CDR1 and CDR2 from the germline V gene are WNHNN and SYGVQD (reference sequence). CDR3 residues: CASSDGLGGGLSYEQYF. DNA of the CDR3: TGCGCCAGCAGTGACGGTTTGGGAGGGGGCCTTTCCTACGAGCAGTACTTC.

A remark on this clone: This sample includes further DNA sequences coding for the same CDR3. The rearrangement uses TRBV2 and TRBJ1-5; TRBD1 matches at 8 bases. The CDR3 length is 15 residues. Germline CDR1 reads SNHLY; CDR2 reads FYNNEI. The ends lost 6 bases at V and 2 bases at J; junction bases unmatched: 6. DNA of the CDR3: TGTGCCAGCAGGGCAGGGGGCGGCGGCAATCAGCCCCAGCATTTT. Translated: CASRAGGGGNQPQHF.

This chain uses TRBV7-3 with TRBJ2-3; no firm D call. V was trimmed by 3 bases and J by 6 bases, leaving 4 bases between them. CDR3 size: 11 residues. Germline V CDR1 and CDR2: SGHTA, FQGTGA. CDR3 residues: CASSFGDTQYF. The DNA for the CDR3 is TGTGCCAGCAGCTTCGGTGATACGCAGTATTTT.

This chain connects TRBV5-6 to TRBJ1-2, with TRBD1 matching over 10 bases. CDR1 is SGHDT and CDR2 is YYEEEE in the germline V gene. This CDR3 is 13 amino acids long. V lost 4 bases to trimming and J lost 8 bases; unmatched junction nucleotides: 5. The CDR3 region is CASSPDRGRGYTF. CDR3 bases: TGTGCCAGCAGCCCGGACAGGGGGAGAGGCTACACCTTC.

CDR3 protein: CASSMDLGTQYF. CDR3 in DNA: TGTGCCAGTAGTATGGACCTCGGGACGCAGTATTTT. V usage is TRBV19 and J usage is TRBJ2-3; D is uncertain. This CDR3 comprises 12 residues. Deletions cut 3 bases from V and 9 bases from J, with 10 bases between. Looked up from germline, CDR1 is LNHDA and CDR2 is SQIVND (reference sequence).

The chain carries TRBV30 and TRBJ1-6; tentative D call: TRBD1 (5 bases). Per germline, CDR1 GTSNPN and CDR2 SVGIG (reference sequence). Trimming shortened V by 0 bases and J by 11 bases, and 8 bases separated the two germline ends. This CDR3 has 12 amino acids. The CDR3 is CAWSVEGPPLHF. The CDR3 DNA reads as TGTGCCTGGAGTGTAGAGGGGCCACCCCTCCACTTT.